The 3 T cell receptor beta chains presented below share a single source sample, sequenced in a study of cytotoxic CD8 clonotypes in ibrutinib-treated CLL. Profiled with immunoSEQ multiplex PCR; TCRdb holds only in-frame clones, not every one. Of 65,000 to 85,000 clones detected, about nine tenths appear once; the ten largest clones hold around 3.3%. The sequencing here drew on PBMCs, taken after 12 months of ibrutinib treatment. The receptor set was obtained from a human donor with chronic lymphocytic leukemia.

The rearrangement joins TRBV18 to TRBJ1-1; weak D call: TRBD1 (5 bases). V lost 6 bases and J 1 base, leaving 18 bases between the germline ends. The CDR3 spans 16 residues. The V gene's germline CDR1 is KGHSH and CDR2 LQKENI. The CDR3 nucleotides are TGTGCCAGCTCCCCCACGCAGGGAACAGGGAACACTGAAGCTTTCTTT. This codes for CASSPTQGTGNTEAFF.

The J gene is TRBJ1-5, the V gene TRBV6-1; D may be TRBD1 (5 bases). CDR1 is MNHNS and CDR2 is SASEGT in the germline V gene. Trimming removed 1 base from V and 2 bases from J, with 9 bases in between. This CDR3 is built from 15 residues. Written as DNA, the CDR3 is TGTGCCAGCAGTGAAGGGGGGTATGGCAATCAGCCCCAGCATTTT. This gives the protein CASSEGGYGNQPQHF.

The chain uses TRBV27 and TRBJ2-3; a possible D gene is TRBD2 (6 bases). The V gene's germline CDR1 is MNHEY and CDR2 SMNVEV (reference sequence). This CDR3 is built from 14 residues. The V gene lost 2 bases and the J gene lost 10 bases, with 16 bases spanning the gap. CDR3 DNA: TGTGCCAGCAGTTTAGGTGGGGACTGGACGGCGCAGTATTTT. This gives the protein CASSLGGDWTAQYF.